This T cell receptor (beta chain) was sequenced in a study of shared clonotypes between healthy human individuals. Overall study context: A couple of female and a few male donors aged 18 to 49 were enrolled.

The CDR3 sequence is 14 residues long. Germline V CDR1 and CDR2: MNHEY, SMNVEV (reference sequence). Trimming at V came to 5 bases and at J to 2 bases, leaving 5 bases not matched to a gene. CD8 memory combined CD45RO+ cells with CCR7-negative CD45RA+ TemRA cells. The protocol was immunoSEQ multiplex PCR, while the TCRdb copy is restricted to in-frame clones and leaves out a portion. The table includes some 690,000 clones, around 90% detected once. Findings and caveats of the study: Clonotype sharing across a few donors was observed for 4% to 6.5% of naive CD4 clonotypes. Compared with memory subsets, naive subsets generally had larger estimated richness.

A word on this clone: What it binds is not known.

The chain employs TRBV27 and TRBJ1-1, with 7 bases fitting TRBD1. The origin of this receptor is a man aged 18-30 years in good health. Some clones in this sample may be carry-over from other donors' samples. Sequencing was carried out using memory CD8+ T cells from PBMCs. As for subset: CD45RO+ cells pooled with CCR7-negative TemRA cells. CDR3 nucleotides: TGTGCCAGCAGTGCTCGGACAGGTAACACTGAAGCTTTCTTT. This translates into CASSARTGNTEAFF.